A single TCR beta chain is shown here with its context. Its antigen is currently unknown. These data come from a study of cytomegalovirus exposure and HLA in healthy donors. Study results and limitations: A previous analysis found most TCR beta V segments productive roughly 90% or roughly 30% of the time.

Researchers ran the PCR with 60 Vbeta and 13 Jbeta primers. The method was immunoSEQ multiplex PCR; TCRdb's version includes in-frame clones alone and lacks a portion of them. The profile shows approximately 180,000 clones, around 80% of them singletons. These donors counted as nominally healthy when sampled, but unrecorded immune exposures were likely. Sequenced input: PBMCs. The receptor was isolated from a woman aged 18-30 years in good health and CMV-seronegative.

CDR3 in DNA: TGTGCCAGTAGTATCGGACTAGCGGGGTTGTACGAGCAGTACGTC. Protein sequence: CASSIGLAGLYEQYV. The gene calls are TRBV19 and TRBJ2-7, with 12 bases fitting TRBD2. This CDR3 region has 15 residues. Germline V CDR1 and CDR2: LNHDA, SQIVND (reference sequence). V lost 3 bases to trimming and J lost 4 bases; unmatched junction nucleotides: 4.